The clone carrying this T cell receptor (beta chain) has a single count. Its antigen is still unknown. Several immunoSEQ 96-well plates shared each subset's DNA, each plate a replicate. As processed by the authors: Quality scores were absent from the junction-only immunoSEQ sequences, so filtering differed. TCRdb keeps only in-frame clones here, not all; method: immunoSEQ multiplex PCR. V and J calls and clone size come straight from that table; D and trimming were deduced from the DNA. Among some 2,500,000 clones, 93% were seen once, and the ten largest hold 0.35% to 0.45%. The CDR3 runs to 11 residues. CDR1 is LNHDA, CDR2 SQIVND, per germline (reference sequence). V lost 8 bases and J 2 bases, leaving 7 bases between the germline ends. The data were taken from a study of shared clonotypes between healthy human individuals. Study observations and caveats: Non-shared clonotypes had lower generation probabilities than those shared by all four donors. Although depth was large, rarefaction showed that sequencing of the sorted subsets was incomplete.

The gene calls are TRBV19 and TRBJ2-7; possible D gene TRBD1, 5 bases. The sample comprised naive CD4+ T cells from PBMCs. Subset in this sample: CD45RA+ positively selected. The source is a man aged 18-30 years in good health. Some clones in this sample may be carry-over from other donors' samples. In nucleotides, the CDR3 is TGTGCCAGTCAGGGTGCCTACGAGCAGTACTTC. Amino acid sequence: CASQGAYEQYF.